These T cell receptor beta chains were read from a single sample in a study of regulatory T cells. Libraries were prepared by immunoSEQ multiplex PCR; TCRdb keeps only in-frame clonotypes and omits some of them. The sample lists approximately 40,000 clones; 70% to 90% were seen once. The sequenced sample consisted of conventional CD4+ T cells sorted from blood. The source of these receptors is a person in their late teens or twenties with CD3G deficiency. Each CDR3 is given without its conserved first and last residue. Fields, in order: J gene, V gene, CDR3 protein.

J: TRBJ1-2
V: TRBV6-6
CDR3: ASSWGQGHGYT

J: TRBJ1-2
V: TRBV6-1
CDR3: ASSDPFRDGNYGYT

J: TRBJ2-5
V: TRBV12-5
CDR3: ASGQWVETQY

J: TRBJ2-7
V: TRBV6-1
CDR3: ASSYGGRVY

J: TRBJ2-1
V: TRBV28
CDR3: ASSLIRNEQF

J: TRBJ2-5
V: TRBV18
CDR3: ASSPFGETQY

J: TRBJ2-3
V: TRBV7-6
CDR3: ASSLDSLGTQY

J: TRBJ1-4
V: TRBV6-1
CDR3: ASSRDRGKGEKLF

J: TRBJ2-3
V: TRBV5-1
CDR3: ASSLVQGEDTQY

J: TRBJ2-5
V: TRBV28
CDR3: ASRSGAQETQY

J: TRBJ1-6
V: TRBV6-1
CDR3: ASTMDGSYSPLH

J: TRBJ1-1
V: TRBV5-1
CDR3: ASSLAGKTEAF

J: TRBJ1-2
V: TRBV5-1
CDR3: ASSLFGGSYGYT

J: TRBJ2-1
V: TRBV28
CDR3: ASSTPGPSTGEQF

J: TRBJ2-1
V: TRBV7-8
CDR3: ASSLRGQDIKNEQF

J: TRBJ1-4
V: TRBV7-9
CDR3: ASSSGPWGDEKLF

J: TRBJ2-1
V: TRBV30
CDR3: AWSRGVINEQF

J: TRBJ2-6
V: TRBV30
CDR3: AWTHGPPGANVLT

J: TRBJ2-7
V: TRBV7-3
CDR3: ASSFLGRVAGVEGGREQY

J: TRBJ2-7
V: TRBV28
CDR3: ASSSRGGGALRAREQY

J: TRBJ1-2
V: TRBV10-2
CDR3: ASSESNRRAGYT

J: TRBJ2-7
V: TRBV27
CDR3: ASSFSYEQY

J: TRBJ2-3
V: TRBV20-1
CDR3: SASGGVTQY

J: TRBJ2-1
V: TRBV5-1
CDR3: ASSLGSQYNEQF

J: TRBJ2-2
V: TRBV5-1
CDR3: ASSGDRGQRELF

J: TRBJ2-7
V: TRBV4-2
CDR3: ASSQGTSPTYEQY

J: TRBJ1-3
V: TRBV6-1
CDR3: ASRGGSSGNTIY

J: TRBJ2-2
V: TRBV7-9
CDR3: ASSAGLVNTGELF

J: TRBJ2-7
V: TRBV6-1
CDR3: ASRLHRGDEQY

J: TRBJ1-5
V: TRBV28
CDR3: ACSRAIGSNQPQH

J: TRBJ2-5
V: TRBV7-9
CDR3: ASSFNTRSPQY

J: TRBJ2-2
V: TRBV5-1
CDR3: ASSSLAGSTGELF

J: TRBJ2-2
V: TRBV19
CDR3: ASSTRRPTPNTGELF

J: TRBJ1-2
V: TRBV30
CDR3: AWQGSNYGYT

J: TRBJ2-3
V: TRBV10-2
CDR3: ASSKSGRTDTQY

J: TRBJ1-1
V: TRBV27
CDR3: ASSSSTGSEAF

J: TRBJ1-2
V: TRBV10-3
CDR3: AISGGANYGYT

J: TRBJ1-1
V: TRBV18
CDR3: ASSTGGNTEAF

J: TRBJ1-1
V: TRBV6-1
CDR3: ASSREGSNTEAF

J: TRBJ2-6
V: TRBV6-1
CDR3: ASRLQGPGANVLT

J: TRBJ2-7
V: TRBV28
CDR3: ASSSPDRADEQY

J: TRBJ2-6
V: TRBV28
CDR3: ASSPQTVLLGANVLT

J: TRBJ1-5
V: TRBV19
CDR3: ASSNRKGHQPQH

J: TRBJ2-7
V: TRBV28
CDR3: ASAGRGGEQY

J: TRBJ1-1
V: TRBV28
CDR3: ASSQAYTEAF